Below are 15 T cell receptor beta chains sequenced from a single sample in a study of T cell responses to AZD1222 COVID-19 vaccine. Only in-frame clones appear in the TCRdb table, and some are missing; sequencing was by immunoSEQ multiplex PCR. Of some 130,000 clones in the sample, roughly 85% are singletons; the top ten hold 18%. The sequencing used peripheral blood, collected on day 0 of MenACWY control vaccination. These receptors came from an adult in good health.

The J gene is TRBJ2-2, the V gene TRBV10-1, with D possibly TRBD2 on 5 matching bases. Trimming removed 0 bases at V and 1 base at J, with 9 bases between. Germline-derived CDR1 and CDR2 are WNHNN and SYGVQD (reference sequence). The CDR3 runs to 16 residues. CDR3 protein: CASSESILGNTGELFF. CDR3 bases: TGCGCCAGCAGTGAGTCGATACTAGGGAACACCGGGGAGCTGTTTTTT.

This clone has just a few counts. This chain connects TRBV2 to TRBJ2-2; 10 nucleotides line up with TRBD1. The junction had 7 bases not matched to a gene; V was cut back by 5 bases and J by 4 bases. There are 16 residues in the CDR3. Germline V lookup: CDR1 SNHLY, CDR2 FYNNEI. The CDR3 region has the DNA TGTGCCAGCAGTCACCGGGACAGGGGTGGCACCGGGGAGCTGTTTTTT. Its translation: CASSHRDRGGTGELFF.

This clone was seen repeatedly, ten times or more. The chain carries TRBV7-9 and TRBJ1-2; D is uncertain. CDR3 length: 14 amino acids. V lost 6 bases to trimming and J lost 3 bases, with 14 bases between them. Germline loops: CDR1 SEHNR, CDR2 FQNEAQ (reference sequence). CDR3 coding DNA: TGTGCCAGCAGTGGCGATACAGCCTACTATGGCTACACCTTC. It is translated as CASSGDTAYYGYTF. Combining the CDR3 with reference TRBV7-9 and TRBJ1-2 gives the whole variable domain DTGVSQNPRHKITKRGQNVTFRCDPISEHNRLYWYRQTLGQGPEFLTYFQNEAQLEKSRLLSDRFSAERPKGSFSTLEIQRTEQGDSAMYLCASSGDTAYYGYTFGSGTRLTVV.

This clone was detected only once. V usage is TRBV7-9 and J usage is TRBJ1-2; possible D gene TRBD1, 5 bases. V was trimmed by 1 base and J by 4 bases, leaving 16 bases between them. Germline lookup yields CDR1 SEHNR and CDR2 FQNEAQ (reference sequence). This CDR3 has 16 amino acids. CDR3 protein: CASSLGGTGTGYGYTF. The CDR3 DNA reads TGTGCCAGCAGCTTAGGAGGGACTGGGACGGGCTATGGCTACACCTTC.

V usage is TRBV5-1 and J usage is TRBJ2-7; 11 bases agree with TRBD2. The J segment lost 0 bases and the V segment lost 1 base, leaving 0 bases of the junction unmatched. The CDR3 is 15 amino acids. Germline V gene sequence: CDR1 SGHRS, CDR2 YFSETQ. This chain's CDR3 is CASSLTSGSSYEQYF. The CDR3 region has the DNA TGCGCCAGCAGCTTGACTAGCGGGAGCTCCTACGAGCAGTACTTC.

The rearrangement joins TRBV23-1 to TRBJ2-5; either TRBD1 or TRBD2 may fit D (6 bases each). TRBV23-1 is designated an ORF whose function remains uncertain. Trimming left V 9 bases short and J 5 bases short, with 31 bases between. This CDR3 comprises 18 residues. CDR3 sequence reads: CARRTRGICRERWETQYF. The CDR3 nucleotides are TGCGCCAGGCGGACGAGGGGGATTTGTCGGGAGCGATGGGAGACCCAGTACTTC.

The chain couples TRBV30 to TRBJ2-7, with D tentatively TRBD1 or TRBD2 (5 bases each). The germline CDR1 and CDR2 sequences are GTSNPN and SVGIG (reference sequence). There are 11 residues in the CDR3. With 8 bases removed from V and 5 bases from J, the gap between germline ends came to 13 bases. The CDR3, as DNA: TGTGCCGGGGCCTTGCGGGACGAGCAGTACTTC. Protein product: CAGALRDEQYF.

This sequence joins TRBV5-1 and TRBJ1-1; 7 nucleotides match TRBD1. This CDR3 has 14 residues. CDR1 is SGHRS and CDR2 is YFSETQ in the germline V gene. The V segment lost 6 bases and the J segment 1 base; nucleotides outside the gene matches: 6. The CDR3 DNA reads TGCGCCAGCACTTTGACAGGGACGAACACTGAAGCTTTCTTT. Residues: CASTLTGTNTEAFF.

The genes are TRBV5-1 and TRBJ2-7; 14 bases line up with TRBD2. With V trimmed by 3 bases and J by 4 bases, 3 bases remained unmatched. The CDR3 has 15 amino acids. The germline V gene has CDR1 SGHRS and CDR2 YFSETQ. The CDR3 loop is CASSWTSGRWYEQYF. The CDR3 bases are TGCGCCAGCAGCTGGACTAGCGGGAGGTGGTACGAGCAGTACTTC.

In this sample, this clone turned up once. The genes are TRBV29-1 and TRBJ2-6; TRBD1 or TRBD2 may be the D gene (5 bases each). The germline V gene encodes CDR1 SQVTM and CDR2 ANQGSEA. Trimming removed 1 base from V and 1 base from J, with 17 bases in between. CDR3 size: 18 residues. The CDR3: CSVEGRDRSRSGANVLTF. CDR3 sequence (DNA): TGCAGCGTTGAAGGTAGGGACCGTAGCCGATCTGGGGCCAACGTCCTGACTTTC.

This clone occurred a few times. The V gene is TRBV6-4, the J gene TRBJ2-1; 10 nucleotides align to TRBD2. Germline CDR1 reads MRHNA; CDR2 reads SNTAGT. The junction had 6 bases not matched to a gene; V was cut back by 5 bases and J by 5 bases. The CDR3 is 15 amino acids. In nucleotides, the CDR3 is TGTGCCAGCAGTCCCGGACTAGCGGATCACAATGAGCAGTTCTTC. Translated, it gives CASSPGLADHNEQFF.

The chain is built from TRBV13 and TRBJ1-2; 10 bases align to TRBD1. Looked up from germline, CDR1 is PRHDT and CDR2 is FYEKMQ (reference sequence). The CDR3 is 13 amino acids. V was clipped by 6 bases and J by 3 bases; unmatched bases: 1. The CDR3 region has the DNA TGTGCCAGCAGTGGGACAGGGGACTATGGCTACACCTTC. Residues: CASSGTGDYGYTF.

V gene TRBV19 combines with J gene TRBJ2-7; unclear D gene. The V gene's germline CDR1 is LNHDA and CDR2 SQIVND (reference sequence). This CDR3 is 14 amino acids long. V was cut by 3 bases and J by 5 bases, with 14 bases left in between. As DNA, the CDR3 is TGTGCCAGTAGTATGAGACACACACCCCACGAGCAGTACTTC. Amino acid sequence: CASSMRHTPHEQYF.

This clone was observed a few times. The V and J genes are TRBV5-1 and TRBJ1-1; 9 positions match TRBD1. The CDR3 covers 16 residues. Trimming took 3 bases from V and 0 from J; bases not matched to a gene: 6. Germline lookup yields CDR1 SGHRS and CDR2 YFSETQ. For the CDR3, the DNA is TGCGCCAGCAGCTCCGGGACAGGGACTATGAACACTGAAGCTTTCTTT. It specifies CASSSGTGTMNTEAFF. Drawing the rest from reference TRBV5-1 and TRBJ1-1, the complete variable domain is KAGVTQTPRYLIKTRGQQVTLSCSPISGHRSVSWYQQTPGQGLQFLFEYFSETQRNKGNFPGRFSGRQFSNSRSEMNVSTLELGDSALYLCASSSGTGTMNTEAFFGQGTRLTVV.

The J gene is TRBJ2-7, the V gene TRBV4-1; D is ambiguous. Germline V gives CDR1 MGHRA, CDR2 YSYEKL. Trimming removed 1 base at V and 2 bases at J, with 9 bases between. This CDR3 comprises 14 residues. The CDR3 spells CASSQGTQTYEQYF. The CDR3, as DNA: TGCGCCAGCAGCCAAGGAACCCAAACCTACGAGCAGTACTTC.